This paragraph covers one T cell receptor (beta chain) sequence. The CDR3 is 13 amino acids. Germline V gene sequence: CDR1 SGHTS, CDR2 YDEGEE. Trimming shortened V by 4 bases and J by 6 bases, and 11 bases separated the two germline ends. These data originate in a study of cytomegalovirus exposure and HLA in healthy donors. Researchers ran the PCR with 60 Vbeta and 13 Jbeta primers. TCRdb's copy holds only in-frame clones and misses some; the assay was immunoSEQ multiplex PCR. The table has roughly 140,000 clones, around 65% seen once. This receptor was identified in a woman aged 30 to 39 in good health and CMV-seropositive. The sample consisted of PBMCs. The chain couples TRBV5-8 to TRBJ1-3, with a tentative D call TRBD1 (6 bases). The CDR3, as DNA: TGTGCCAGCAGCGCAGACAGGCTAAACACCATATATTTT. It is translated as CASSADRLNTIYF.